The clone carrying this T cell receptor (beta chain) came up a few times. Antigen specificity is unknown. Germline loops: CDR1 SGHAT, CDR2 FQNNGV. V shed 6 bases and J shed 10 bases, with 13 bases lying between them. The CDR3 covers 12 residues. The data were taken from a study of cytomegalovirus exposure and HLA in healthy donors. As for the study in general: Previous work identified roughly 120 million unique TCR beta sequences from about 179 million T cells. Findings and limits, study-wide: Among the sequence variants, a highly shared cluster was likely an artifact of sequencing.

Primers included in the PCR were 60 Vbeta and 13 Jbeta primers. Only in-frame clones appear in the TCRdb table, and some are missing; sequencing was by immunoSEQ multiplex PCR. In the table there are over 100,000 clones, about 86% of which are singletons. This clonotype originated in a woman aged 25 to 39 in good health and CMV-seronegative. The gene calls are TRBV11-2 and TRBJ2-1, with D hard to call. The specimen was PBMCs. CDR3 sequence: CASRQARGEQFF. The CDR3 bases are TGTGCCAGCAGGCAGGCTCGTGGGGAGCAGTTCTTC.